Given below is one TCR beta chain in context. This entry is derived from a study of T-cell reconstitution after alpha-beta-depleted transplantation in children. The germline V gene encodes CDR1 SGHTA and CDR2 FQGNSA. V was cut by 10 bases and J by 4 bases, with 17 bases left in between. The CDR3 has 14 residues. Preparation of the TCRbeta library involved a method that used unique molecular identifiers. In TCRdb, the PCR reads were re-called with MiXCR into one record per CDR3 protein. The data contain about 500,000 distinct CDR3 sequences, around a third of them singletons. The input for sequencing was PBMCs from the stem cell graft donor, taken from the stem cell graft. This sequence joins TRBV7-2 and TRBJ1-5; D might be TRBD1 (6 bases). The clonotype originates from a human donor who donated a stem cell graft to a child with aplastic anemia. The CDR3 loop is CATSKTGVNQPQHF. The CDR3 DNA reads as TGTGCCACAAGTAAGACAGGCGTTAATCAGCCCCAGCATTTT.